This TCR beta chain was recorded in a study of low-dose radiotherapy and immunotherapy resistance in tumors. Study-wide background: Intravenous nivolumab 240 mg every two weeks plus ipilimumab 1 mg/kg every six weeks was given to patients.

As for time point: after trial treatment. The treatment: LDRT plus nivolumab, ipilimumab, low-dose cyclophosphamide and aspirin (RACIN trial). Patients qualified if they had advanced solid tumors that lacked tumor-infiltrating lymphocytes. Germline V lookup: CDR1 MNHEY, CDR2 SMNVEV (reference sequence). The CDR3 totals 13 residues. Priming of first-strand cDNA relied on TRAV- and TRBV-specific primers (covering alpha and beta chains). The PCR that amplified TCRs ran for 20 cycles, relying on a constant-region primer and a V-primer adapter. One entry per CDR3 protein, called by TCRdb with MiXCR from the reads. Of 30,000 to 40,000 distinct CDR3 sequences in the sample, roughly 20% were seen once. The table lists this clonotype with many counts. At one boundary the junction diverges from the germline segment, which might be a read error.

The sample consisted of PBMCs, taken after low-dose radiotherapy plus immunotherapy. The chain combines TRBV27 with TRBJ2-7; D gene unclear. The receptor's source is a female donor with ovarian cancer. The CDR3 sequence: CASSLASSHEQYF. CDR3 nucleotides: TGTGCCAGCAGTTTGGCATCCTCCCACGAGCAGTACTTC.